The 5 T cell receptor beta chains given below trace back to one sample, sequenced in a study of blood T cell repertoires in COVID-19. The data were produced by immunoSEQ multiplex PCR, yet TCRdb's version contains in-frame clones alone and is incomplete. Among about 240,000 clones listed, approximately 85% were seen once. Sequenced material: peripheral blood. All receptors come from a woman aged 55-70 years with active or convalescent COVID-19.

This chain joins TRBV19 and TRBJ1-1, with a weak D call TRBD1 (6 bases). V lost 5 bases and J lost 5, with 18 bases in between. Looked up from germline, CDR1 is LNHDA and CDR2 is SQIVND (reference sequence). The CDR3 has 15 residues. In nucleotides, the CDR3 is TGTGCCAGTAGTCCCCGATCTTGGCAGGGGACTGAAGCTTTCTTT. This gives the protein CASSPRSWQGTEAFF.

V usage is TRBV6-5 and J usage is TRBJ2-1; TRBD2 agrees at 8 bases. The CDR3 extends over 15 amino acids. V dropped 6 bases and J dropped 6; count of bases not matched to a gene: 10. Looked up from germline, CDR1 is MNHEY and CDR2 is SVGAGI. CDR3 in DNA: TGTGCCAGCAGCCTTATGACTAGCGCGGCCAATGAGCAGTTCTTC. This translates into CASSLMTSAANEQFF.

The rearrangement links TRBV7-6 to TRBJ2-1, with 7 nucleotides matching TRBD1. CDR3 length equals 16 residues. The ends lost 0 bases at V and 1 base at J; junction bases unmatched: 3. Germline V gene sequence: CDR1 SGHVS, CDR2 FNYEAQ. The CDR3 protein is CASSLAGRGSYNEQFF. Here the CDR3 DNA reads TGTGCCAGCAGCTTAGCCGGCAGGGGGTCCTACAATGAGCAGTTCTTC.

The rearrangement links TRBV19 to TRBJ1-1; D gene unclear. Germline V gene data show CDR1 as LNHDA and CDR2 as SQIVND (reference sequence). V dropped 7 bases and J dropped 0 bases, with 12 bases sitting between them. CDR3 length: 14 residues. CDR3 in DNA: TGTGCCAGTACAGGAAGAGTTATGAACACTGAAGCTTTCTTT. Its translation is CASTGRVMNTEAFF. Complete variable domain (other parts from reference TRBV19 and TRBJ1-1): DGGITQSPKYLFRKEGQNVTLSCEQNLNHDAMYWYRQDPGQGLRLIYYSQIVNDFQKGDIAEGYSVSREKKESFPLTVTSAQKNPTAFYLCASTGRVMNTEAFFGQGTRLTVV.

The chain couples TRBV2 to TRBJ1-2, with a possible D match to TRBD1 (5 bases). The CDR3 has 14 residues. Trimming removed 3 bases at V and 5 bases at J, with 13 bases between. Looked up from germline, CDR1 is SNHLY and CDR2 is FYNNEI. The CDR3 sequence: CASSEGSRAYGYTF. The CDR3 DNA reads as TGTGCCAGCAGTGAGGGTTCCAGGGCGTATGGCTACACCTTC.